This is a list of T cell receptor beta chains from one sample in a study of T-cell reconstitution after alpha-beta-depleted transplantation in children. MiXCR, run by TCRdb on the PCR reads, gives a single entry per CDR3 protein. The sample has about 580,000 distinct CDR3 sequences; roughly 23% are singletons. The sample here was PBMCs, mostly from graft donor cells, taken 360 days after TCRalphabeta/CD19-depleted stem cell transplant. These receptors were taken from a boy in the first two years of life who had a stem cell transplant for acute myeloid leukemia, so the T cells may come from the graft donor. Each CDR3 is given with its conserved first and last residue. The D gene is left open where the match is weak. Some rows mark clone size as missing; the rest say once, few, many or name a class of expanded clone.

V,J,D,size,CDR3,DNA
TRBV10-3,TRBJ2-5,-,-,CAISGGPKETQYF,TGTGCCATCAGTGGGGGGCCCAAAGAGACCCAGTACTTC
TRBV7-2,TRBJ1-5,TRBD1,few,CASSPQGGWQPQHF,TGTGCCAGCAGCCCTCAGGGGGGCTGGCAGCCCCAGCATTTT
TRBV5-1,TRBJ2-1,-,-,CASSLGLLSYNEQFF,TGCGCCAGCAGCTTGGGTCTCCTCTCCTACAATGAGCAGTTCTTC
TRBV20-1,TRBJ2-3,TRBD2,few,CSLDLAGPNTDTQYF,TGCAGCCTCGATTTAGCGGGGCCAAACACAGATACGCAGTATTTT
TRBV7-9,TRBJ2-5,-,-,CASSLGQKQETQYF,TGTGCCAGCAGCTTAGGCCAGAAACAAGAGACCCAGTACTTC
TRBV5-1,TRBJ2-1,-,-,CASSLEGNYNEQFF,TGCGCCAGCAGCTTAGAGGGGAACTACAATGAGCAGTTCTTC
TRBV10-3,TRBJ2-3,-,-,CAIRRTPSADTQYF,TGTGCCATCAGACGCACCCCCTCCGCAGATACGCAGTATTTT
TRBV12-3/TRBV12-4,TRBJ2-5,TRBD1,-,CASSYGQGASETQYF,TGTGCCAGCAGCTACGGACAGGGGGCATCGGAGACCCAGTACTTC
TRBV20-1,TRBJ1-2,TRBD1,few,CSVSDRDNYGYTF,TGCAGTGTCTCGGACAGGGATAACTATGGCTACACCTTC
TRBV13,TRBJ1-4,TRBD1,many,CASSHDRVNEKLFF,TGTGCCAGCAGCCACGACAGGGTTAATGAAAAACTGTTTTTT
TRBV6-5,TRBJ1-1,TRBD1,many,CASSPRRGRGMSSAEAFF,TGTGCCAGCAGTCCCCGCCGCGGCAGGGGGATGTCCTCCGCTGAAGCTTTCTTT
TRBV20-1,TRBJ2-1,-,many,CSAPDGRSYNEQFF,TGCAGTGCTCCTGACGGTCGTTCCTACAATGAGCAGTTCTTC
TRBV6-1,TRBJ2-7,TRBD1,-,CASHLTGQGKNEQYF,TGTGCCAGCCACCTGACGGGACAGGGTAAAAACGAGCAGTACTTC
TRBV5-1,TRBJ2-7,TRBD1,many,CASPLGPGQGDYEQYF,TGCGCCAGCCCCTTGGGGCCGGGACAGGGAGACTACGAGCAGTACTTC
TRBV11-1,TRBJ2-1,TRBD1,-,CASSFPGTGHNEQFF,TGTGCCAGCAGCTTTCCTGGGACAGGGCACAATGAGCAGTTCTTC
TRBV5-1,TRBJ2-3,-,-,CASSLWDKSTDTQYF,TGCGCCAGCAGCTTGTGGGACAAGAGTACAGATACGCAGTATTTT
TRBV10-3,TRBJ2-2,TRBD2,-,CAISTPGGPNTGELFF,TGTGCCATCAGTACCCCGGGGGGGCCGAACACCGGGGAGCTGTTTTTT
TRBV6-6,TRBJ2-2,-,many,CASKVSDTGELFF,TGTGCCAGCAAGGTCTCCGATACCGGGGAGCTGTTTTTT
TRBV12-3/TRBV12-4,TRBJ2-2,-,few,CASNFHGASTGELFF,TGTGCCAGCAACTTCCATGGAGCATCGACCGGGGAGCTGTTTTTT
TRBV7-9,TRBJ2-4,-,-,CASSLRDQENIQYF,TGTGCCAGCAGCTTACGGGACCAGGAAAACATTCAGTACTTC
TRBV15,TRBJ1-5,-,-,CATSRGGGRGDQPQHF,TGTGCCACCAGCAGAGGCGGCGGTCGAGGCGATCAGCCCCAGCATTTT
TRBV10-3,TRBJ2-2,-,many,CAISLQGTHGELFF,TGTGCCATCAGCCTACAGGGGACTCACGGGGAGCTGTTTTTT
TRBV9,TRBJ2-1,-,-,CASSTQGKANEQFF,TGTGCCAGCAGCACACAGGGTAAAGCGAATGAGCAGTTCTTC
TRBV6-2/TRBV6-3,TRBJ1-1,-,many,CASSYLMNTEAFF,TGTGCCAGCAGTTACTTGATGAACACTGAAGCTTTCTTT
TRBV18,TRBJ2-7,-,many,CASSLTQHEQYF,TGTGCCAGCTCCCTCACTCAACACGAGCAGTACTTC
TRBV9,TRBJ2-1,-,few,CASSVYPGAASYNEQFF,TGTGCCAGCAGCGTATATCCAGGGGCAGCCTCCTACAATGAGCAGTTCTTC
TRBV6-2/TRBV6-3,TRBJ2-3,TRBD1,-,CASSLDRGPTDTQYF,TGTGCCAGCAGTTTAGACAGGGGGCCCACAGATACGCAGTATTTT
TRBV24-1,TRBJ2-2,TRBD1,-,CATSDPHRGSTGELFF,TGTGCCACCAGTGATCCTCACAGGGGGAGTACCGGGGAGCTGTTTTTT